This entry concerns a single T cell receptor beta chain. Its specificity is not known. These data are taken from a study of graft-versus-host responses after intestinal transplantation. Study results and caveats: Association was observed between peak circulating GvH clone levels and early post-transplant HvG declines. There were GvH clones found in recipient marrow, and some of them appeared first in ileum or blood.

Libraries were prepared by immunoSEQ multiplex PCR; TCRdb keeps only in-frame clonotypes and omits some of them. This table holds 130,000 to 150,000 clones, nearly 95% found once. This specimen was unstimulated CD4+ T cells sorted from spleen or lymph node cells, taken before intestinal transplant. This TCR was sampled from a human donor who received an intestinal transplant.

The CDR3 DNA follows: TGTGCCGGGACAGGGGAGGCTGGAAACACCATATATTTT. It yields the protein CAGTGEAGNTIYF. The chain employs TRBV30 and TRBJ1-3, with TRBD1 identical over 10 bases. V shed 8 bases, J shed 2 bases, and the junction held 3 bases outside the gene matches. This CDR3 spans 13 amino acids. The germline V gene encodes CDR1 GTSNPN and CDR2 SVGIG (reference sequence).